The clone carrying this T cell receptor (beta chain) was recorded a few times. TCRdb re-analyzed the PCR reads through MiXCR. The repertoire holds over 14,000 clones, about a quarter seen once, with approximately 8.4% in the top ten. Each patient went into thyroid surgery without having received any treatment. The data are from a study of metastatic and nonmetastatic thyroid tumors. Germline CDR1 reads DFQATT; CDR2 reads SNEGSKA (reference sequence). The V gene end was trimmed by 6 bases and the J gene end by 9 bases; junction bases not matched to a gene: 13. The CDR3 has 16 residues. The receptor's source is a female donor with papillary thyroid cancer or a benign thyroid nodule (not recorded which). Some clones in this sample may be carry-over from other donors' samples. The sequenced sample was tumor tissue. The rearrangement joins TRBV20-1 to TRBJ2-1, with 14 nucleotides matching TRBD2. The CDR3 sequence: CSAGRVGTSGSSEQFF. In DNA, the CDR3 is TGCAGTGCCGGAAGGGTCGGGACTAGCGGGAGTAGTGAGCAGTTCTTC.